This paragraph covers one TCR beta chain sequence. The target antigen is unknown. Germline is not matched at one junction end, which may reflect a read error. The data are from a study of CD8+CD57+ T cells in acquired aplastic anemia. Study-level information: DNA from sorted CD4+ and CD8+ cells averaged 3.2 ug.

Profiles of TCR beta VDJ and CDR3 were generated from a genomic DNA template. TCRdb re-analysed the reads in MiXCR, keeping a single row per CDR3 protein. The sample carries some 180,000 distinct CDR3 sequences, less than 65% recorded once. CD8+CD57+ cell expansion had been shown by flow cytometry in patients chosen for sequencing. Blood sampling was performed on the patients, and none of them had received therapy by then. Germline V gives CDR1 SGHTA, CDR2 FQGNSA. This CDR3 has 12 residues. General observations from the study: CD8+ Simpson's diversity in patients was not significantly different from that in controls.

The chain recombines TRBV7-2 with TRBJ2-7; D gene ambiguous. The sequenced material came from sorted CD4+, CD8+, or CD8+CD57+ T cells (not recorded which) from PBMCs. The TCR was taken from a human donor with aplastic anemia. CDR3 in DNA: TGTGCCAGCAGTGTAGGGAACTACGGGCAGTACTTC. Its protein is CASSVGNYGQYF.